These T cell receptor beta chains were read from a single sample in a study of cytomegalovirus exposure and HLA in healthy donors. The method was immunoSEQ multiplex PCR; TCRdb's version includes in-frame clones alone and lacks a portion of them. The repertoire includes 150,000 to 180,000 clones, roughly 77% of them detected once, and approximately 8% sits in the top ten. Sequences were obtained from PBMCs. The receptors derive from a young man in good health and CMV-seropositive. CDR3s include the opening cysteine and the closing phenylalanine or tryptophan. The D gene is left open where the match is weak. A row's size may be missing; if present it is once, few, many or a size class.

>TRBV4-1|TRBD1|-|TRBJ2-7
CASSQGGQGSYEQYF
TGCGCCAGCAGCCAAGGGGGACAGGGATCCTACGAGCAGTACTTC
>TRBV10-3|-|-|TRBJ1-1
CAIGVGLYTEAFF
TGTGCCATCGGGGTGGGGCTTTACACTGAAGCTTTCTTT
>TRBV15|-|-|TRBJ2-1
CATSRDRVGNEQFF
TGTGCCACCAGCAGAGACAGGGTTGGCAATGAGCAGTTCTTC
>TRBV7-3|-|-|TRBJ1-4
CASSLGRHPRVFF
TGTGCCAGCAGCTTAGGACGGCACCCGAGGGTGTTTTTT
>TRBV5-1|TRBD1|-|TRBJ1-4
CASSGGTGGVNEKLFF
TGCGCCAGCAGCGGGGGGACAGGGGGCGTTAATGAAAAACTGTTTTTT
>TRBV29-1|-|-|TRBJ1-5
CSVVVQGNQPQHF
TGCAGCGTTGTGGTGCAGGGCAATCAGCCCCAGCATTTT
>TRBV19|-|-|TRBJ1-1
CASSISGMNTEAFF
TGTGCCAGTAGTATTTCAGGCATGAACACTGAAGCTTTCTTT
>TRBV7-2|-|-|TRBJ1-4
CASSLEFGGGNEKLFF
TGTGCCAGCAGCTTAGAATTTGGGGGAGGTAATGAAAAACTGTTTTTT
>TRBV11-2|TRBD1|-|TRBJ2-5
CASGGTGGLAQTQYF
TGTGCCAGCGGTGGAACAGGGGGCCTCGCGCAGACCCAGTACTTC
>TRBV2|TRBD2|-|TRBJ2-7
CASSEALLAGGYEQYF
TGTGCCAGCAGTGAAGCGCTTTTAGCGGGTGGGTACGAGCAGTACTTC
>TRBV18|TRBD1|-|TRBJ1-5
CASSPGQGYQPQHF
TGTGCCAGCTCACCGGGACAGGGGTATCAGCCCCAGCATTTT
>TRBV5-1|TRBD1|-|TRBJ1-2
CASSPWTGRLDYGYTF
TGCGCCAGCAGCCCCTGGACAGGGCGTTTGGACTATGGCTACACCTTC
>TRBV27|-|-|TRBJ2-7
CASSSGATYEQYF
TGTGCCAGCAGTTCAGGGGCTACCTACGAGCAGTACTTC
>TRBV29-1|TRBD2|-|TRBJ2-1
CSVLQLAGDNEQFF
TGCAGCGTTCTTCAACTAGCGGGGGACAATGAGCAGTTCTTC
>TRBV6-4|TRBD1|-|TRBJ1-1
CASSDVGGDAFF
TGTGCCAGCAGTGACGTAGGGGGCGATGCTTTCTTT
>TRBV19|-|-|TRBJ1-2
CASSIDNRPLYGYTF
TGTGCCAGTAGTATAGACAACAGGCCGCTCTATGGCTACACCTTC
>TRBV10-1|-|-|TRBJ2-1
CASSPGHAYNEQFF
TGCGCCAGCAGCCCCGGACACGCGTACAATGAGCAGTTCTTC
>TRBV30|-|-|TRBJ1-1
CAWSRGLVNTEAFF
TGTGCCTGGAGTAGAGGACTCGTGAACACTGAAGCTTTCTTT
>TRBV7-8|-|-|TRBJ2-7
CASSHLGESSYEQYF
TGTGCCAGCAGCCACCTAGGGGAAAGCTCCTACGAGCAGTACTTC
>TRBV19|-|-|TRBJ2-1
CASSIFSNEQFF
TGTGCCAGTAGTATATTTTCGAATGAGCAGTTCTTC
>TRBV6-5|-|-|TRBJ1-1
CASSPRKLWGPEAFF
TGTGCCAGCAGCCCACGTAAGCTTTGGGGGCCTGAAGCTTTCTTT
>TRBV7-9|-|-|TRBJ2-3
CATRRAQQNADTQYF
TGTGCCACCCGGAGGGCACAACAAAACGCAGATACGCAGTATTTT
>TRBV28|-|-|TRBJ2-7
CASTSNYEQYF
TGTGCCAGCACCTCTAACTACGAGCAGTACTTC
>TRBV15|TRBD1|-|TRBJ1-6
CATSKDRGPSPLHF
TGTGCCACCAGCAAAGACAGGGGGCCTTCACCCCTCCACTTT
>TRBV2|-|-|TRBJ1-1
CASSDWDSAGTEAFF
TGTGCCAGCAGTGATTGGGACTCTGCCGGAACTGAAGCTTTCTTT
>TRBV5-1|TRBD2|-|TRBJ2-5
CASSTGLAGVGETQYF
TGCGCCAGCAGCACAGGACTAGCGGGAGTTGGAGAGACCCAGTACTTC
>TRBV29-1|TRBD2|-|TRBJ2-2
CSVGVLAGGTGELFF
TGCAGCGTTGGAGTGCTAGCGGGAGGAACCGGGGAGCTGTTTTTT
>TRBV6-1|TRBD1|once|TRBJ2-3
CASTPDRGWDTQYF
TGTGCCAGCACCCCGGACAGGGGGTGGGATACGCAGTATTTT
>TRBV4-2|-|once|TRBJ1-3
CASSQDLPGANSGNTIYF
TGTGCCAGCAGCCAAGATCTTCCAGGCGCCAACTCTGGAAACACCATATATTTT
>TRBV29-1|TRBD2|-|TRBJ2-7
CSVVTSGSSYEQYF
TGCAGCGTTGTCACTAGCGGGAGCTCCTACGAGCAGTACTTC
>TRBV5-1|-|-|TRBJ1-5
CASSLGTGSSNQPQHF
TGCGCCAGCAGCTTGGGAACAGGGTCCTCTAATCAGCCCCAGCATTTT
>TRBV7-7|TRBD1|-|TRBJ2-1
CASSLDRGSYNEQFF
TGTGCTAGCAGTCTGGACAGGGGCTCCTACAATGAGCAGTTCTTC
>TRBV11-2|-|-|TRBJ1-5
CASSLSAGLHQPQHF
TGTGCCAGCAGCTTATCCGCAGGACTTCATCAGCCCCAGCATTTT
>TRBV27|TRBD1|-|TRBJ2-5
CASSLAGQASQETQYF
TGTGCCAGCAGTTTAGCAGGACAGGCATCTCAAGAGACCCAGTACTTC
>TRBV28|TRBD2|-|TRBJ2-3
CASSLTPRMREGPTDTQYF
TGTGCCAGCAGTTTAACCCCCAGGATGCGGGAGGGCCCCACAGATACGCAGTATTTT
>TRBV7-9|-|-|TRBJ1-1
CASSLGGREGRVEAFF
TGTGCCAGCAGCTTAGGAGGCAGGGAGGGACGGGTTGAAGCTTTCTTT
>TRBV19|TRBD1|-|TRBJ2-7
CASSIGTGGTYEQYF
TGTGCCAGTAGTATAGGGACAGGGGGCACCTACGAGCAGTACTTC
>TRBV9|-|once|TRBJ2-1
CASSAPRGGSENEQFF
TGTGCCAGCAGCGCCCCCAGGGGAGGGTCTGAAAATGAGCAGTTCTTC
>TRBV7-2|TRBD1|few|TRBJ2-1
CASRGPRDSSYNEQFF
TGTGCCAGCAGGGGACCCCGGGACAGCTCCTACAATGAGCAGTTCTTC
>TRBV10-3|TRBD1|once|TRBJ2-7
CAISATQGASYEQYF
TGTGCCATCAGTGCAACACAGGGGGCCTCCTACGAGCAGTACTTC
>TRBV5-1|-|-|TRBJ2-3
CASSLSRLNDGTDTQYF
TGCGCCAGCAGCTTGTCGCGGCTTAATGACGGCACAGATACGCAGTATTTT
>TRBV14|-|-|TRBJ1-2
CASSQVGIHNYGYTF
TGTGCCAGCAGCCAAGTGGGCATCCATAACTATGGCTACACCTTC
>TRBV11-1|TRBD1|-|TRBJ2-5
CASSRRGLGETQYF
TGTGCCAGCAGCCGCAGGGGGCTGGGGGAGACCCAGTACTTC
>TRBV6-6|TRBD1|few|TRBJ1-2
CASTKGTGGYHGYTF
TGTGCCAGCACGAAGGGGACAGGGGGCTACCATGGCTACACCTTC
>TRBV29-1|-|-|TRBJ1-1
CSVQTQWNTEAFF
TGCAGCGTCCAAACGCAGTGGAACACTGAAGCTTTCTTT
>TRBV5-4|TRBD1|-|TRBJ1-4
CASSPDRGSTNEKLFF
TGTGCCAGCAGCCCAGACAGGGGGTCAACTAATGAAAAACTGTTTTTT
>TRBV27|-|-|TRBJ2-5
CASSFFSGQETQYF
TGTGCCAGCAGTTTTTTTAGCGGCCAAGAGACCCAGTACTTC
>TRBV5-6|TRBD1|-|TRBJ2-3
CASSRQGDTQYF
TGTGCCAGCAGTCGACAGGGAGATACGCAGTATTTT
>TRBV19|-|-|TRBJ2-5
CASSIGRAREETQYF
TGTGCCAGTAGTATAGGCAGGGCAAGGGAAGAGACCCAGTACTTC
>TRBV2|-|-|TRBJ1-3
CASTLRAARSGNTIYF
TGTGCCAGCACCCTGAGGGCAGCGCGCTCTGGAAACACCATATATTTT
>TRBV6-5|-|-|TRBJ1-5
CATLRALGQPQHF
TGTGCCACCCTGAGGGCCCTGGGGCAGCCCCAGCATTTT
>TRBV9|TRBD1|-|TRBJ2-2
CASAHRTGTGGQNTGELFF
TGTGCCAGCGCCCATAGAACCGGGACAGGGGGTCAGAACACCGGGGAGCTGTTTTTT
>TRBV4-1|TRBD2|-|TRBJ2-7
CASSQPRTSGYEQYF
TGCGCCAGCAGCCAACCCAGGACTAGCGGCTACGAGCAGTACTTC
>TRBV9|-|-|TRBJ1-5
CASSVEGNSNQPQHF
TGTGCCAGCAGCGTAGAGGGGAATAGCAATCAGCCCCAGCATTTT
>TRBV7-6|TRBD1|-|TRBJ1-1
CASSLAPSGGFTEAFF
TGTGCCAGCAGCTTAGCCCCATCAGGGGGCTTCACTGAAGCTTTCTTT